A single sample gave rise to the 26 T cell receptor beta chains below, sequenced in a study of response to subunit inactivated influenza vaccine. TCRdb called the RT-PCR reads again in MiXCR, with one record for every CDR3 protein. Among roughly 790,000 distinct CDR3 sequences listed, roughly 20% were seen once. Sequencing used PBMCs from blood, obtained more than 4 days after vaccination. The receptors come from a man in his forties or fifties who received an inactivated influenza vaccine.

This clonotype was counted ten times or more. This chain links TRBV12-3 or TRBV12-4 with TRBJ2-1, with D tentatively TRBD2 (6 bases). V lost 10 bases, J lost 0 bases, and 13 bases lay in between. The CDR3 is made up of 14 amino acids. The CDR3 DNA reads TGTGCCACCATTAGCGGAAGCTCCTACAATGAGCAGTTCTTC. Amino acids: CATISGSSYNEQFF.

The rearrangement links TRBV5-5 to TRBJ2-3; D not certain. Germline CDR1 SGHKS, CDR2 YYEKEE (reference sequence). This CDR3 region has 15 residues. Trimming removed 4 bases at V and 1 base at J, with 13 bases between. The CDR3 region has the DNA TGTGCCAGCAGCAACGGGTCGAGACGCACAGATACGCAGTATTTT. This encodes CASSNGSRRTDTQYF.

The J gene is TRBJ2-1, the V gene TRBV9; D gene ambiguous. V shed 0 bases and J shed 3 bases, with 7 bases lying between them. Germline V lookup: CDR1 SGDLS, CDR2 YYNGEE. The CDR3 contains 14 residues. The CDR3 nucleotides are TGTGCCAGCAGCGTAGCTGTCGGCTACAATGAGCAGTTCTTC. This gives the protein CASSVAVGYNEQFF. The full variable domain, in which reference TRBV9 and TRBJ2-1 provide the parts outside the CDR3, is DSGVTQTPKHLITATGQRVTLRCSPRSGDLSVYWYQQSLDQGLQFLIQYYNGEERAKGNILERFSAQQFPDLHSELNLSSLELGDSALYFCASSVAVGYNEQFFGPGTRLTVL.

The gene calls are TRBV7-9 and TRBJ2-2, with 9 bases identical to TRBD2. V was pared by 3 bases and J by 11 bases, with 7 bases of the junction left unmatched. The germline V gene has CDR1 SEHNR and CDR2 FQNEAQ (reference sequence). This CDR3 contains 14 residues. The CDR3 bases are TGTGCCAGCAGCTTTCGGCCTAGCGGGACAGAGCTGTTTTTT. Translated: CASSFRPSGTELFF.

The chain carries TRBV20-1 and TRBJ2-1; tentative D call: TRBD2 (7 bases). V lost 5 bases to trimming and J lost 6 bases, with 14 bases between them. The germline gives CDR1 DFQATT, CDR2 SNEGSKA (reference sequence). The CDR3 consists of 13 residues. The CDR3 nucleotides are TGCAGTGCTGAGGGGGAGGGCCTCAATGAGCAGTTCTTC. Translation gives CSAEGEGLNEQFF.

This chain uses TRBV12-3 or TRBV12-4 with TRBJ1-5; TRBD1 matches 10 bases. The CDR3 length is 14 residues. V was clipped by 10 bases and J by 1 base; unmatched bases: 4. CDR3 bases: TGTGCCACCGGGACAGGGGTCAGCAATCAGCCCCAGCATTTT. This encodes CATGTGVSNQPQHF.

This clonotype has more than one count but fewer than ten. This chain connects TRBV24-1 to TRBJ1-2; D ambiguous. V lost 3 bases to trimming and J lost 2 bases, with 9 bases between them. Looked up from germline, CDR1 is KGHDR and CDR2 is SFDVKD. This CDR3 region has 14 residues. The CDR3 nucleotides read TGTGCCACCAGTGATCAGGACTCCAACTATGGCTACACCTTC. It encodes CATSDQDSNYGYTF.

The chain employs TRBV20-1 and TRBJ2-2, with D possibly being TRBD2 (6 bases). V lost 4 bases and J lost 1, with 10 bases in between. The CDR3 runs to 14 residues. Germline CDR1 DFQATT, CDR2 SNEGSKA (reference sequence). The CDR3 DNA reads as TGCAGTGCTAAGGACTACCAGAACACCGGGGAGCTGTTTTTT. It codes for CSAKDYQNTGELFF.

The chain carries TRBV27 and TRBJ2-3; possible D gene TRBD2, 5 bases. The CDR3 covers 15 residues. Germline CDR1 reads MNHEY; CDR2 reads SMNVEV (reference sequence). V was cut by 4 bases and J by 0 bases, with 11 bases left in between. The CDR3 here is CASSSAGVSTDTQYF. In DNA, the CDR3 is TGTGCCAGCAGTTCGGCCGGGGTAAGCACAGATACGCAGTATTTT.

The chain recombines TRBV6-1 with TRBJ1-6; D is perhaps TRBD1 (5 bases). This CDR3 spans 13 amino acids. V was clipped by 6 bases and J by 6 bases, with 9 bases between them. The germline V gene encodes CDR1 MNHNS and CDR2 SASEGT. The CDR3 region has the DNA TGTGCCAGCAGACGACAGACTAATTCACCCCTCCACTTT. This encodes CASRRQTNSPLHF.

This clonotype has a handful of counts. The chain has TRBV6-1 and TRBJ1-6; D call uncertain. Trimming cost V 6 bases and J 6 bases, with 15 bases left between them. There are 15 residues in the CDR3. Germline V lookup: CDR1 MNHNS, CDR2 SASEGT. The CDR3 is CASRTSRSLNSPLHF. The CDR3 DNA follows: TGTGCCAGCAGAACCAGTCGCAGCCTTAATTCACCCCTCCACTTT.

The chain links TRBV20-1 to TRBJ2-5, with a tentative D call TRBD1 (6 bases). CDR1 DFQATT and CDR2 SNEGSKA come from the germline V gene (reference sequence). V was trimmed by 0 bases and J by 5 bases, leaving 16 bases between them. The CDR3 is 15 amino acids. CDR3 sequence (DNA): TGCAGTGCTAGAGACCCCAGGGGTAGCCCGGAGACCCAGTACTTC. Amino acid sequence: CSARDPRGSPETQYF.

With respect to this clonotype: At one end the junction does not follow the germline gene, possibly because of a read error. The chain employs TRBV7-6 and TRBJ2-3, with 7 nucleotides matching TRBD1. The CDR3 covers 15 residues. Per the germline V gene, CDR1 is SGHVS and CDR2 is FNYEAQ. CDR3: CASSPYRDSTYTQYF. The CDR3 DNA sequence: TGTGCCAGCAGCCCTTACCGGGACAGCACATATACGCAGTATTTT. The complete variable domain, with remaining parts taken from reference TRBV7-6 and TRBJ2-3, reads GAGVSQSPRYKVTKRGQDVALRCDPISGHVSLYWYRQALGQGPEFLTYFNYEAQQDKSGLPNDRFSAERPEGSISTLTIQRTEQRDSAMYRCASSPYRDSTYTQYFGPGTRLTVL.

This chain links TRBV6-2 or TRBV6-3 with TRBJ2-2; D unclear. Germline V CDR1 and CDR2: MNHEY, SVGEGT. CDR3 length equals 14 residues. Trimming left V 6 bases short and J 3 bases short, with 11 bases between. The CDR3: CASSTQIHTGELFF. CDR3 DNA: TGTGCCAGCAGCACCCAAATCCACACCGGGGAGCTGTTTTTT.

The chain recombines TRBV5-1 with TRBJ2-3; no reliable D call. CDR1 is SGHRS and CDR2 is YFSETQ in the germline V gene. The CDR3 covers 15 residues. The V and J ends lost 0 bases and 1 base respectively, with 9 bases between them. Here the CDR3 DNA reads TGCGCCAGCAGCTTGGATGGCAGGCGCACAGATACGCAGTATTTT. Translating it yields CASSLDGRRTDTQYF.

This clonotype appeared many times. The chain has TRBV2 and TRBJ1-5; 7 nucleotides agree with TRBD1. The trim removed 6 bases at V and 2 bases at J, leaving 1 base unmatched. CDR1 is SNHLY and CDR2 is FYNNEI in the germline V gene. There are 13 residues in the CDR3. The CDR3 region has the DNA TGTGCCAGCAGCGGGACAGGCAATCAGCCCCAGCATTTT. Amino acid sequence: CASSGTGNQPQHF.

This chain's CDR3 is CASSLETSYEQYF. The CDR3 DNA follows: TGTGCCAGCAGCTTAGAAACCAGCTACGAGCAGTACTTC. The chain couples TRBV7-2 to TRBJ2-7; the D is unclear. The CDR3 runs 13 residues. V lost 1 base and J lost 3, with 7 bases in between. Germline loops: CDR1 SGHTA, CDR2 FQGNSA.

This clonotype has at least ten counts. CDR3 protein: CASSSTGDYGYTF. The CDR3 coding sequence is TGCGCCAGCAGCTCTACAGGGGACTATGGCTACACCTTC. The rearrangement links TRBV5-1 to TRBJ1-2; 7 positions match TRBD1. Germline V gene data show CDR1 as SGHRS and CDR2 as YFSETQ. The CDR3 is 13 amino acids. Unmatched junction bases numbered 2, after V lost 3 bases and J lost 3 bases.

The J gene is TRBJ2-5, the V gene TRBV30, with 7 nucleotides matching TRBD1. This CDR3 comprises 14 residues. Trimming removed 3 bases from V and 4 bases from J; junction bases left unmatched: 8. Germline V gene sequence: CDR1 GTSNPN, CDR2 SVGIG (reference sequence). The CDR3 protein is CAWREGGATETQYF. CDR3 sequence (DNA): TGTGCCTGGAGAGAAGGGGGCGCGACAGAGACCCAGTACTTC.

This chain uses TRBV12-3 or TRBV12-4 with TRBJ2-2, with D perhaps matching TRBD2 (6 bases). The ends were cut back, 6 bases at V and 0 bases at J, with 17 bases in the middle. This CDR3 contains 17 residues. DNA for the CDR3: TGTGCCAGCAGCACCGGGACTTTTTACCCGAACACCGGGGAGCTGTTTTTT. Encoded protein: CASSTGTFYPNTGELFF.

The genes are TRBV10-2 and TRBJ2-5; D call uncertain. The CDR3 sequence is 11 residues long. Trimming cost V 8 bases and J 9 bases, with 13 bases left between them. Germline V gives CDR1 WSHSY, CDR2 SAAADI. CDR3 protein: CASGLGWAQYF. The CDR3 DNA reads as TGCGCCAGCGGGCTCGGATGGGCCCAGTACTTC.

This clonotype has a handful of counts. The gene calls are TRBV20-1 and TRBJ2-3, with a tentative D call TRBD1 (7 bases). The V gene lost 6 bases and the J gene lost 4 bases, with 20 bases spanning the gap. The CDR3 length is 15 residues. Per germline, CDR1 DFQATT and CDR2 SNEGSKA (reference sequence). CDR3 DNA sequence: TGCAGTGCGCCCCTGGGCAGGGGGGCGGCAGATACGCAGTATTTT. This sequence encodes CSAPLGRGAADTQYF.

The chain uses TRBV10-3 and TRBJ2-1; TRBD2 might be the D (5 bases). CDR3 size: 12 residues. Germline CDR1 ENHRY, CDR2 SYGVKD. V was cut by 7 bases and J by 12 bases, with 16 bases left in between. This chain's CDR3 is CAITASGGRQFF. The CDR3 region has the DNA TGTGCCATCACTGCCTCTGGTGGGAGGCAGTTCTTC.

DNA of the CDR3: TGTGCCAGCAGCTTAGACGGAAACTACTACGAGCAGTACTTC. As protein: CASSLDGNYYEQYF. The chain couples TRBV7-2 to TRBJ2-7; unclear D gene. This CDR3 spans 14 amino acids. The V end lost 1 base, the J end lost 3 bases, and 10 bases lay between the germline ends. Germline V gene lookup returns CDR1 SGHTA and CDR2 FQGNSA.

In this sample, this clonotype turned up a few times. CDR3 loop: CASTREVGEQYF. In nucleotides, the CDR3 is TGTGCCAGCACCCGGGAGGTGGGCGAGCAGTACTTC. This rearrangement joins TRBV7-2 to TRBJ2-7; TRBD2 agrees at 7 bases. There are 12 residues in the CDR3. The ends lost 7 bases at V and 6 bases at J; junction bases unmatched: 6. Per germline, CDR1 SGHTA and CDR2 FQGNSA.

The CDR3 protein is CASGSGTVYGYTF. CDR3 sequence (DNA): TGTGCCAGCGGAAGCGGGACAGTGTATGGCTACACCTTC. This chain links TRBV28 with TRBJ1-2, with TRBD1 identical over 7 bases. With 8 bases clipped from V and 5 bases from J, the junction kept 8 bases outside the gene matches. The CDR3 is made up of 13 amino acids. Germline V gene data show CDR1 as MDHEN and CDR2 as SYDVKM.